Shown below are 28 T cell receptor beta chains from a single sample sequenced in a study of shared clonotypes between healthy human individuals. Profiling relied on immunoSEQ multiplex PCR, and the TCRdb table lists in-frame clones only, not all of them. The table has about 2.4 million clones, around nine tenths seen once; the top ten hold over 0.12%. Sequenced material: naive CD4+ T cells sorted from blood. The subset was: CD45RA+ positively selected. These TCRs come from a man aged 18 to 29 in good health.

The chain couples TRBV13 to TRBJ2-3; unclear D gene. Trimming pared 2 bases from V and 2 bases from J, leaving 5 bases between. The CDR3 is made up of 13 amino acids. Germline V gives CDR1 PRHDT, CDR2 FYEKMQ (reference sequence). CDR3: CASSLKFTDTQYF. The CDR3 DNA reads TGTGCCAGCAGCTTAAAGTTCACAGATACGCAGTATTTT.

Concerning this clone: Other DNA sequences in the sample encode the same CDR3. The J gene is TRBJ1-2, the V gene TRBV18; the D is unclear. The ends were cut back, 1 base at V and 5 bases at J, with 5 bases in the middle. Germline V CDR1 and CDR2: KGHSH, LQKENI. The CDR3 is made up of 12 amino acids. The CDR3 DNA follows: TGTGCCAGCTCACCACAGGGTTATGGCTACACCTTC. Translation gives CASSPQGYGYTF.

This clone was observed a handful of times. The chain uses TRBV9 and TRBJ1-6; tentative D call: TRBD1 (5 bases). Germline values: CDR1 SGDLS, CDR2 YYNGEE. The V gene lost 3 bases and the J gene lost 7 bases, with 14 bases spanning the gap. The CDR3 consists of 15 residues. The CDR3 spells CASSDRPGPNSPLHF. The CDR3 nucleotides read TGTGCCAGCAGCGACAGACCGGGACCCAATTCACCCCTCCACTTT. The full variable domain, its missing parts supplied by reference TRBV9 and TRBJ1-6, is DSGVTQTPKHLITATGQRVTLRCSPRSGDLSVYWYQQSLDQGLQFLIQYYNGEERAKGNILERFSAQQFPDLHSELNLSSLELGDSALYFCASSDRPGPNSPLHFGNGTRLTVT.

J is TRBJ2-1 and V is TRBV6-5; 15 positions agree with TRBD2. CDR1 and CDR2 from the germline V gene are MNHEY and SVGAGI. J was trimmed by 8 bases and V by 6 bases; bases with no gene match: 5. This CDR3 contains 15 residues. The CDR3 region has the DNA TGTGCCAGCAGCCCCGGGACTAGCGGGAGGTATGAGCAGTTCTTC. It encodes CASSPGTSGRYEQFF.

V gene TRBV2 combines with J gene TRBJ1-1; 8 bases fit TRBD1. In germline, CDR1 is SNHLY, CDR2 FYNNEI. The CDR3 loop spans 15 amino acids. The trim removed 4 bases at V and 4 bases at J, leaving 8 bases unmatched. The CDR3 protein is CASSGQGNEVTEAFF. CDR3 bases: TGTGCCAGCAGTGGACAGGGGAACGAGGTCACTGAAGCTTTCTTT. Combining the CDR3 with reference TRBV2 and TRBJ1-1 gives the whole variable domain EPEVTQTPSHQVTQMGQEVILRCVPISNHLYFYWYRQILGQKVEFLVSFYNNEISEKSEIFDDQFSVERPDGSNFTLKIRSTKLEDSAMYFCASSGQGNEVTEAFFGQGTRLTVV.

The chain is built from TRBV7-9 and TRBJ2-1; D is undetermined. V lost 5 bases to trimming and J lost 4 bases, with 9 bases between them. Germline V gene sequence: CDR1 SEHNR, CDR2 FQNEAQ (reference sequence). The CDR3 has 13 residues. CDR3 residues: CASSPWSYNEQFF. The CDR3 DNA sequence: TGTGCCAGCAGCCCTTGGTCTTACAATGAGCAGTTCTTC.

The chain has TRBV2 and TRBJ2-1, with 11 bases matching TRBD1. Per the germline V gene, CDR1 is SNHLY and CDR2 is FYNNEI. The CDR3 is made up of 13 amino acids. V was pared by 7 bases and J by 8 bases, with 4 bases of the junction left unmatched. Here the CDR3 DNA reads TGTGCCAGCACTACGGACAGGGGGCATGAGCAGTTCTTC. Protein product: CASTTDRGHEQFF.

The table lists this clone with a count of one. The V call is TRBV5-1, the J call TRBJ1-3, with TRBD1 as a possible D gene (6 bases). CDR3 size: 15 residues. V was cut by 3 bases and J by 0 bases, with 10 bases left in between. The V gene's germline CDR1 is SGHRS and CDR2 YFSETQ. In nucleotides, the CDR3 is TGCGCCAGCAGCTGGGACACCACCTCTGGAAACACCATATATTTT. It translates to CASSWDTTSGNTIYF. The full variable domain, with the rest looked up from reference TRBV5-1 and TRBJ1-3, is KAGVTQTPRYLIKTRGQQVTLSCSPISGHRSVSWYQQTPGQGLQFLFEYFSETQRNKGNFPGRFSGRQFSNSRSEMNVSTLELGDSALYLCASSWDTTSGNTIYFGEGSWLTVV.

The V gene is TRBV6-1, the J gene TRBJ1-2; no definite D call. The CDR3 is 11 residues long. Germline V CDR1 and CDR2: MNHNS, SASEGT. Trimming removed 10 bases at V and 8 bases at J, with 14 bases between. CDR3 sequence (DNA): TGTGCCATTCAGACGTATTCAGGCTACACCTTC. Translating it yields CAIQTYSGYTF.

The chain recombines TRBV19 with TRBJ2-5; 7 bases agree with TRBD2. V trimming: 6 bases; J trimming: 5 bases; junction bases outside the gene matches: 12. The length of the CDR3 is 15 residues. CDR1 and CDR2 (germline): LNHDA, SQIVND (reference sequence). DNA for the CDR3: TGTGCCAGTAGCCGGGACTACCTCAACGTGGAGACCCAGTACTTC. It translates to CASSRDYLNVETQYF.

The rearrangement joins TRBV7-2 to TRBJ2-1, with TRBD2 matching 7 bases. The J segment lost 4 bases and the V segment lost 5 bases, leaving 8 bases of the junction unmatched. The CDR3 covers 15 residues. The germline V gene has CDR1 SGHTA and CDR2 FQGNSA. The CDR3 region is CASSRDYQGYNEQFF. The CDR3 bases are TGTGCCAGCAGCCGGGACTACCAAGGATACAATGAGCAGTTCTTC.

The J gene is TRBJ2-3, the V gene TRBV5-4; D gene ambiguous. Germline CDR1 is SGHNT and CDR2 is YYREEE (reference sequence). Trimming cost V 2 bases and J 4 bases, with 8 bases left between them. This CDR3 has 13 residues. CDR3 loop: CASSFQKADTQYF. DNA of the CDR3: TGTGCCAGCAGCTTCCAAAAAGCAGATACGCAGTATTTT.

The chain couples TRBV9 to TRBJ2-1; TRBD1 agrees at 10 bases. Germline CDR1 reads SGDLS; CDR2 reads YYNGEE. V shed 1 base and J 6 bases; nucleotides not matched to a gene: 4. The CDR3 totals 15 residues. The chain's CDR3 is CASSVYGDRGNEQFF. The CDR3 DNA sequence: TGTGCCAGCAGCGTATACGGGGACAGGGGCAATGAGCAGTTCTTC. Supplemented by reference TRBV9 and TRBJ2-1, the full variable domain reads DSGVTQTPKHLITATGQRVTLRCSPRSGDLSVYWYQQSLDQGLQFLIQYYNGEERAKGNILERFSAQQFPDLHSELNLSSLELGDSALYFCASSVYGDRGNEQFFGPGTRLTVL.

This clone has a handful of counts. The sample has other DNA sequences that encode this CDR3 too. The CDR3 region is CSVGQGAYEQYF. DNA for the CDR3: TGCAGCGTTGGGCAGGGGGCTTACGAGCAGTACTTC. The chain has TRBV29-1 and TRBJ2-7; 8 nucleotides agree with TRBD1. The V segment lost 4 bases and the J segment 4 bases; nucleotides outside the gene matches: 3. CDR1 is SQVTM and CDR2 is ANQGSEA in the germline V gene. CDR3 length: 12 residues.

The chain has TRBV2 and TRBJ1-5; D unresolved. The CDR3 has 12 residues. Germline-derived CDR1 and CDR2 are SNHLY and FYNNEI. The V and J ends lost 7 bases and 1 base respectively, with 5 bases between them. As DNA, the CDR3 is TGTGCCAGCACTCGGAGCAATCAGCCCCAGCATTTT. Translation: CASTRSNQPQHF.

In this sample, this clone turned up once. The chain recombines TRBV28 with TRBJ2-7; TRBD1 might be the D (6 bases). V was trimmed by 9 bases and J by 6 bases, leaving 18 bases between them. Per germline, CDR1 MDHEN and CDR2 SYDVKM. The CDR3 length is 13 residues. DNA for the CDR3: TGTGCCAGTGAGAAGGGGACAAATCTCGAGCAGTACTTC. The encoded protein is CASEKGTNLEQYF.

CDR3 amino acids: CASSPGTLGANVLTF. CDR3 nucleotide sequence: TGCGCCAGCAGCCCCGGGACGCTAGGGGCCAACGTCCTGACTTTC. The rearrangement links TRBV5-1 to TRBJ2-6; D possibly uses TRBD1 or TRBD2 (5 bases each). The CDR3 has 15 residues. Trimming cost V 4 bases and J 4 bases, with 12 bases left between them. Germline V lookup: CDR1 SGHRS, CDR2 YFSETQ.

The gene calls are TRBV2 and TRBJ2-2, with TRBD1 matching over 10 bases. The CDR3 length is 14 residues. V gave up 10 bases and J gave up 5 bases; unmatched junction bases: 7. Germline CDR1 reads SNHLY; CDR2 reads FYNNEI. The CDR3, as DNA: TGTGCCACCCGGACAGGGGGACGGACCGGGGAGCTGTTTTTT. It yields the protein CATRTGGRTGELFF. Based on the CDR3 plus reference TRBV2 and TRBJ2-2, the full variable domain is EPEVTQTPSHQVTQMGQEVILRCVPISNHLYFYWYRQILGQKVEFLVSFYNNEISEKSEIFDDQFSVERPDGSNFTLKIRSTKLEDSAMYFCATRTGGRTGELFFGEGSRLTVL.

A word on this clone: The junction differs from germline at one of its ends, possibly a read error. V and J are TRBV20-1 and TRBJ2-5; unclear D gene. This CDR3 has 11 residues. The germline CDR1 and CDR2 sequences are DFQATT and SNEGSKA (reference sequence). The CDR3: CSASPQSHQDF. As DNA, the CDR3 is TGCAGTGCTAGTCCGCAGTCCCACCAGGACTTC.

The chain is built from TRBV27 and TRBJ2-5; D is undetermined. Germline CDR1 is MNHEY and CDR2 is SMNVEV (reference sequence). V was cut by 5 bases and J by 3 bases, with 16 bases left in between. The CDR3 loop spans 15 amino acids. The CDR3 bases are TGTGCCAGCAGTCCTCGGTGGCAGAGAAAAGAGACCCAGTACTTC. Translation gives CASSPRWQRKETQYF.

CDR3 DNA sequence: TGTGCAAGTCGCCAAAGGCGAACCGGGGAGCTGTTTTTT. As protein: CASRQRRTGELFF. V is TRBV12-2 and J is TRBJ2-2. TRBV12-2 is a pseudogene segment. The CDR3 spans 13 residues.

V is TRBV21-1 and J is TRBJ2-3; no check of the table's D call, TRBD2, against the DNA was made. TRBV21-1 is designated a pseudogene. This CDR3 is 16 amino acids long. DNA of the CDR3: TGTGCCAGCAGCACCTTAGCGGGAGCGGGCACAGATACGCAGTATTTT. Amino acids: CASSTLAGAGTDTQYF.

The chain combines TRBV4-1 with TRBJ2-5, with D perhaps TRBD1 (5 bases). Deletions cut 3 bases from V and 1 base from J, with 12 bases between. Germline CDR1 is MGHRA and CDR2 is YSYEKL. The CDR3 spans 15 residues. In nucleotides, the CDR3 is TGCGCCAGCAGCCAGAAAGGGGCAGGCCAAGAGACCCAGTACTTC. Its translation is CASSQKGAGQETQYF.

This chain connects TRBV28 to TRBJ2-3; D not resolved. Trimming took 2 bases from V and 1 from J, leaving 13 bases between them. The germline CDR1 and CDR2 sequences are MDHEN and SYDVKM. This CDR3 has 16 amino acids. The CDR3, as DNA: TGTGCCAGCAGTTTACTCGGAGAAATGGGCACAGATACGCAGTATTTT. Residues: CASSLLGEMGTDTQYF.

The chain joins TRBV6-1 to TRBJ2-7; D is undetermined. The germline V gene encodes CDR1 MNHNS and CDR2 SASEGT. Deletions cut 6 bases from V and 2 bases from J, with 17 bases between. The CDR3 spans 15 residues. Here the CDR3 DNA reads TGTGCCAGCAGCCTAAAGGCTCCTTCAACCTACGAGCAGTACTTC. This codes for CASSLKAPSTYEQYF.

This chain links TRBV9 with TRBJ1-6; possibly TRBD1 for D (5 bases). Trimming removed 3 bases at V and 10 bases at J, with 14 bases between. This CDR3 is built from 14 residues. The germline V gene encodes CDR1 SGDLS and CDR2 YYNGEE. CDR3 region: CASSAPYGDSPLHF. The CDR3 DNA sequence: TGTGCCAGCAGCGCCCCATATGGGGACTCACCCCTCCACTTT.

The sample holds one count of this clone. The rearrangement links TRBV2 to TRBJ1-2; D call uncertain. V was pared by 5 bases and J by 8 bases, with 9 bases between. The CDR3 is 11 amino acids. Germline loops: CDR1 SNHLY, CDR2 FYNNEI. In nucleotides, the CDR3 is TGTGCCAGCAGTCTCTATGGAGGCTACACCTTC. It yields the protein CASSLYGGYTF.

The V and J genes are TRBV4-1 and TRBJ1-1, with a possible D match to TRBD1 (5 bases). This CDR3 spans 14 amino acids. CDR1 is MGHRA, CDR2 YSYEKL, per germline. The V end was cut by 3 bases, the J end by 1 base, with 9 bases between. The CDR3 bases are TGCGCCAGCAGCCAGGGACGGGAGAACACTGAAGCTTTCTTT. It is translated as CASSQGRENTEAFF.